Described below is a single T cell receptor beta chain sequence and its context. There are 14 residues in the CDR3. V dropped 3 bases and J dropped 1 base, with 6 bases sitting between them. Germline V gene data show CDR1 as ENHRY and CDR2 as SYGVKD. These data belong to a study of T cell changes during pregnancy in multiple sclerosis. The protocol was immunoSEQ multiplex PCR, while the TCRdb copy is restricted to in-frame clones and leaves out a portion. The sample has 45,000 to 55,000 clones; around 92% are singletons. Sequences were derived from CD4+ T cells from peripheral blood mononuclear cells, sampled after pregnancy. The sequence was collected from a female donor in good health, enrolled as a control in a pregnancy study. This sequence joins TRBV10-3 and TRBJ2-2, with no clear D. The CDR3 nucleotides read TGTGCCATCAGTGACAGACAGAACACCGGGGAGCTGTTTTTT. Its translation: CAISDRQNTGELFF.